Listed below are T cell receptor beta chains from one sample, sequenced in a study of response to subunit inactivated influenza vaccine. One entry per CDR3 protein results from TCRdb running MiXCR on the RT-PCR reads. The data contain 590,000 or so distinct CDR3 sequences, 14% of them singletons. The sample here was PBMCs from blood, taken 14 to 15 days before vaccination. The receptors were sampled from a man aged 50 or older who received an inactivated influenza vaccine. Each CDR3 is given with its conserved first and last residue. A D gene is named only where the DNA matches it firmly. Size tells how often a clone was seen (once, few, many) or the class of an expanded clone, and some rows leave it out.

V: TRBV20-1
size: .
J: TRBJ2-1
D: TRBD1
CDR3: CSAEDRGTYNEQFF
DNA: TGCAGTGCTGAGGACAGGGGGACCTACAATGAGCAGTTCTTC

V: TRBV4-2
size: .
J: TRBJ1-5
D: TRBD1
CDR3: CASSAQGNNQPQHF
DNA: TGTGCCAGCAGCGCACAGGGGAATAATCAGCCCCAGCATTTT

V: TRBV18
size: many
J: TRBJ2-7
D: TRBD2
CDR3: CASSPTSGRGEQYF
DNA: TGTGCCAGCTCACCGACTAGCGGGAGGGGTGAGCAGTACTTC

V: TRBV6-2/TRBV6-3
size: .
J: TRBJ2-1
D: .
CDR3: CASRPEHGRRYNEQFF
DNA: TGTGCCAGCAGACCTGAACACGGTCGTAGATACAATGAGCAGTTCTTC

V: TRBV7-9
size: .
J: TRBJ1-4
D: .
CDR3: CASSPWTEATNEKLFF
DNA: TGTGCCAGCAGCCCATGGACGGAAGCAACTAATGAAAAACTGTTTTTT

V: TRBV12-3/TRBV12-4
size: few
J: TRBJ2-1
D: .
CDR3: CASSQPPLLAYNEQFF
DNA: TGTGCCAGCAGTCAGCCCCCCCTTCTAGCCTACAATGAGCAGTTCTTC

V: TRBV7-2
size: few
J: TRBJ1-1
D: .
CDR3: CASSLAGKAEAFF
DNA: TGTGCCAGCAGCTTAGCCGGGAAGGCTGAAGCTTTCTTT

V: TRBV2
size: few
J: TRBJ2-1
D: TRBD2
CDR3: CASRASGSNEQFF
DNA: TGTGCCAGCAGGGCTAGCGGGAGCAATGAGCAGTTCTTC

V: TRBV4-2
size: .
J: TRBJ1-5
D: TRBD1
CDR3: CASSQGSQGVEPQHF
DNA: TGTGCCAGCAGCCAAGGGAGTCAGGGGGTTGAGCCCCAGCATTTT

V: TRBV7-3
size: many
J: TRBJ1-6
D: .
CDR3: CASSLNSRTYNSPLHF
DNA: TGTGCCAGCAGCTTAAACAGCCGGACCTATAATTCACCCCTCCACTTT

V: TRBV20-1
size: .
J: TRBJ2-5
D: TRBD2
CDR3: CSARLAGAQETQYF
DNA: TGCAGTGCTAGGCTAGCGGGGGCCCAAGAGACCCAGTACTTC

V: TRBV12-3/TRBV12-4
size: few
J: TRBJ2-3
D: .
CDR3: CASSSGGTSTDTQYF
DNA: TGTGCCAGCAGTTCCGGGGGGACAAGCACAGATACGCAGTATTTT

V: TRBV2
size: .
J: TRBJ2-6
D: .
CDR3: CASSGGRTSGANVLTF
DNA: TGTGCCAGCAGTGGGGGCAGAACCTCTGGGGCCAACGTCCTGACTTTC

V: TRBV10-3
size: few
J: TRBJ2-3
D: .
CDR3: CAISETTGVDTQYF
DNA: TGTGCCATCAGTGAGACGACAGGAGTAGATACGCAGTATTTT

V: TRBV5-1
size: few
J: TRBJ2-5
D: TRBD1
CDR3: CASSNRGEETQYF
DNA: TGCGCCAGCAGCAACAGGGGAGAGGAGACCCAGTACTTC

V: TRBV5-1
size: .
J: TRBJ1-6
D: TRBD1
CDR3: CASSSSGTDNSPLHF
DNA: TGCGCCAGCAGCTCGTCCGGGACAGACAATTCACCCCTCCACTTT

V: TRBV20-1
size: few
J: TRBJ2-4
D: .
CDR3: CSARGGQWKNIQYF
DNA: TGCAGTGCTAGGGGGGGACAGTGGAAAAACATTCAGTACTTC

V: TRBV5-5
size: few
J: TRBJ2-6
D: TRBD1
CDR3: CASSGQGTGANVLTF
DNA: TGTGCCAGCAGCGGACAGGGAACTGGGGCCAACGTCCTGACTTTC

V: TRBV29-1
size: many
J: TRBJ2-1
D: .
CDR3: CSATTTPNEQFF
DNA: TGCAGCGCCACGACAACCCCCAATGAGCAGTTCTTC

V: TRBV29-1
size: .
J: TRBJ2-1
D: .
CDR3: CSVERVNYNEQFF
DNA: TGCAGCGTTGAAAGGGTGAACTACAATGAGCAGTTCTTC

V: TRBV7-8
size: many
J: TRBJ1-1
D: .
CDR3: CASSSRRNTEAFF
DNA: TGTGCCAGCAGCTCAAGAAGGAACACTGAAGCTTTCTTT

V: TRBV6-2/TRBV6-3
size: many
J: TRBJ2-7
D: TRBD1
CDR3: CASSLDRVGYEQYF
DNA: TGTGCCAGCAGTTTGGACAGGGTAGGCTACGAGCAGTACTTC

V: TRBV6-5
size: few
J: TRBJ2-7
D: .
CDR3: CASSYQGTNSYEQYF
DNA: TGTGCCAGCAGTTACCAAGGGACCAATTCCTACGAGCAGTACTTC

V: TRBV12-3/TRBV12-4
size: many
J: TRBJ2-1
D: .
CDR3: CASSYSTLFSYNEQFF
DNA: TGTGCCAGCAGTTATTCGACCCTATTCTCCTACAATGAGCAGTTCTTC

V: TRBV11-2
size: .
J: TRBJ2-7
D: .
CDR3: CASSDPTGTTTYEQYF
DNA: TGTGCCAGCAGCGACCCGACCGGGACGACTACCTACGAGCAGTACTTC